This T cell receptor (beta chain) appears in the sequencing data of a study of blood T cells in healthy people across ages. Through a sample-barcoded 5' primer and a J-beta primer mix, a second PCR was run for roughly 6 to 12 cycles. Using its own MiXCR run on the 5' RACE reads, TCRdb lists one record per CDR3 protein. The sample contains over a million distinct CDR3 sequences, about 45% of which appear only once. V shed 10 bases and J shed 7 bases, with 10 bases lying between them. Germline V gives CDR1 MNHEY, CDR2 SVGAGI. The CDR3 covers 10 residues. The chain is built from TRBV6-5 and TRBJ1-1; perhaps TRBD1 as D (6 bases). Input material: blood. This receptor was identified in a woman aged 18 to 35 in good health. The CDR3 nucleotides are TGTGCCAAAGACAGGCATGAAGCTTTCTTT. Translation gives CAKDRHEAFF.